The 10 T cell receptor beta chains reported below all come from one sample, sequenced in a study of early T cells in non-severe SARS-CoV-2 infection. TCRdb reprocessed the 5' RACE reads via MiXCR and lists one record per CDR3 protein. The sample records 100,000 to 150,000 distinct CDR3 sequences, more than 13% being singletons. The sequenced material came from whole blood. These receptors all stem from an adult who was a healthcare worker with PCR-confirmed SARS-CoV-2 infection or an uninfected control (not recorded which).

The chain employs TRBV19 and TRBJ1-4, with D possibly being TRBD1 (5 bases). This CDR3 is 15 amino acids long. V shed 5 bases and J shed 3 bases, with 13 bases lying between them. Looked up from germline, CDR1 is LNHDA and CDR2 is SQIVND (reference sequence). CDR3 region: CASSQWGPANEKLFF. DNA of the CDR3: TGTGCCAGTAGTCAATGGGGACCGGCTAATGAAAAACTGTTTTTT.

This clonotype has only a few counts. This chain joins TRBV27 and TRBJ1-2; 7 bases map to TRBD1. The CDR3 contains 16 residues. J was trimmed by 3 bases and V by 5 bases; bases with no gene match: 12. CDR1 is MNHEY and CDR2 is SMNVEV in the germline V gene (reference sequence). The CDR3 loop reads CASSRTGGTSYYGYTF. CDR3 bases: TGTGCCAGCAGTCGGACAGGCGGGACCTCTTACTATGGCTACACCTTC.

This clonotype was counted ten times or more. The chain couples TRBV6-6 to TRBJ1-2; D is unclear. The ends were cut back, 7 bases at V and 2 bases at J, with 14 bases in the middle. The CDR3 contains 14 residues. Per germline, CDR1 MNHNY and CDR2 SVGAGI (reference sequence). In DNA form, the CDR3 reads TGTGCCAGCAACCCTAACACTGTGAACTATGGCTACACCTTC. Amino acid sequence: CASNPNTVNYGYTF.

This rearrangement joins TRBV5-1 to TRBJ2-2; D is ambiguous. Germline values: CDR1 SGHRS, CDR2 YFSETQ. The CDR3 has 14 amino acids. The V gene lost 4 bases and the J gene lost 6 bases, with 13 bases spanning the gap. DNA for the CDR3: TGCGCCAGCAGCCCACTTGTGGGTGCCGGGGAGCTGTTTTTT. Protein product: CASSPLVGAGELFF.

V usage is TRBV3-1 and J usage is TRBJ1-2; no firm D call. CDR3 length: 14 amino acids. V shed 0 bases and J shed 4 bases, with 9 bases lying between them. CDR1 is LGHDT and CDR2 is YNNKEL in the germline V gene (reference sequence). The CDR3 loop reads CASSQDLEPYGYTF. In DNA, the CDR3 is TGTGCCAGCAGCCAAGATCTGGAACCCTATGGCTACACCTTC. Full variable domain (outside the CDR3, taken from reference TRBV3-1 and TRBJ1-2): DTAVSQTPKYLVTQMGNDKSIKCEQNLGHDTMYWYKQDSKKFLKIMFSYNNKELIINETVPNRFSPKSPDKAHLNLHINSLELGDSAVYFCASSQDLEPYGYTFGSGTRLTVV.

V and J are TRBV4-1 and TRBJ1-6; possible D gene TRBD1, 6 bases. Germline lookup yields CDR1 MGHRA and CDR2 YSYEKL. This CDR3 is 14 amino acids long. V was shortened by 6 bases and J by 13 bases, with 19 bases between the two germline ends. The CDR3 DNA reads as TGCGCCAGCAGATCCAGGGACAAGGGGCAGCCCCTCCACTTT. Its translation: CASRSRDKGQPLHF.

J is TRBJ2-2 and V is TRBV5-1, with a possible D match to TRBD1 (6 bases). The germline gives CDR1 SGHRS, CDR2 YFSETQ. The CDR3 loop spans 13 amino acids. V was cut by 8 bases and J by 0 bases, with 8 bases left in between. The CDR3 is CASGQSNTGELFF. DNA for the CDR3: TGCGCCAGTGGACAGTCGAACACCGGGGAGCTGTTTTTT.

In its sample, this clonotype was seen a few times. The gene calls are TRBV3-1 and TRBJ2-1; 7 bases map to TRBD1. V dropped 8 bases and J dropped 8; count of bases not matched to a gene: 12. CDR1 and CDR2 (germline): LGHDT, YNNKEL (reference sequence). CDR3 length: 14 residues. The CDR3 sequence is CASGLGRTGDEQFF. CDR3 nucleotide sequence: TGTGCCAGCGGCTTGGGGCGGACAGGAGATGAGCAGTTCTTC.

This clonotype was recorded at least ten times. The DNA for the CDR3 is TGTGCCAGCAGCTTAGTAGGGGAGGAGACCCAGTACTTC. It is translated as CASSLVGEETQYF. The chain employs TRBV11-1 and TRBJ2-5, with D possibly called TRBD1 or TRBD2 (5 bases each). This CDR3 is built from 13 residues. CDR1 SGHAT and CDR2 FQDESV come from the germline V gene (reference sequence). Trimming removed 1 base at V and 5 bases at J, with 8 bases between.

V gene TRBV12-3 or TRBV12-4 combines with J gene TRBJ1-1; unclear D gene. CDR3 length: 14 residues. V was shortened by 2 bases and J by 4 bases, with 11 bases between the two germline ends. CDR3 protein: CASSLWEGGTEAFF. The CDR3 DNA sequence: TGTGCCAGCAGTTTATGGGAGGGCGGCACTGAAGCTTTCTTT.